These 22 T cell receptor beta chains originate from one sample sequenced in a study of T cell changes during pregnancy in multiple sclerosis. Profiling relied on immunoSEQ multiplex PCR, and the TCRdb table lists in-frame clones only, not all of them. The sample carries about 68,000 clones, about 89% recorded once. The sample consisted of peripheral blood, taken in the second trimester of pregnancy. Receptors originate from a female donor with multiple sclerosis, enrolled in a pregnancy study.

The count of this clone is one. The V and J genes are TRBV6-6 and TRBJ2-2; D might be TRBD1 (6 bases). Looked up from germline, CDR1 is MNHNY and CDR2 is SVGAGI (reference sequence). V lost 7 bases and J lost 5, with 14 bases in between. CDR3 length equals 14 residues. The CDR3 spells CASTRQVGTGELFF. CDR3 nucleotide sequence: TGTGCCAGCACCCGACAGGTTGGGACCGGGGAGCTGTTTTTT.

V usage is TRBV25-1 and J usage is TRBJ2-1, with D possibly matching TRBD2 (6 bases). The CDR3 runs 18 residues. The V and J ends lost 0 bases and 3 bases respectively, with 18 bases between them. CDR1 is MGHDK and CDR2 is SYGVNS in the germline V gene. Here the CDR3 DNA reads TGTGCCAGCAGTGAATACTCCGCCGGGACTCGCCGCTACAATGAGCAGTTCTTC. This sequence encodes CASSEYSAGTRRYNEQFF.

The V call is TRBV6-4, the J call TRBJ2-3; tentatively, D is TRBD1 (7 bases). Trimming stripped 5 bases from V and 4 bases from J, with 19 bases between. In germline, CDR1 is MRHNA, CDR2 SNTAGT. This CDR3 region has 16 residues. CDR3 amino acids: CASSQGGPRGSDTQYF. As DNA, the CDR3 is TGTGCCAGCAGTCAGGGGGGCCCGAGGGGGTCAGATACGCAGTATTTT.

The CDR3, as DNA: TGTGCCAGCAGTGAATGGACAGGGGGCAATGAGCAGTTCTTC. Protein: CASSEWTGGNEQFF. V usage is TRBV6-1 and J usage is TRBJ2-1; TRBD1 matches 10 bases. CDR1 and CDR2 from the germline V gene are MNHNS and SASEGT. This CDR3 is built from 14 residues. The V segment lost 2 bases and the J segment 6 bases; nucleotides outside the gene matches: 1.

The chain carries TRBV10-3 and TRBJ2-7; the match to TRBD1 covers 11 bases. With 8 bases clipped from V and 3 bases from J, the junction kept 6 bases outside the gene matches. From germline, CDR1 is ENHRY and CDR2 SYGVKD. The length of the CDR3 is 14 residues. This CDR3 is CAIAGTGGDYEQYF. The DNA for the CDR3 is TGTGCCATCGCCGGGACAGGGGGGGACTACGAGCAGTACTTC.

CDR3 DNA: TGTGCCAGCAGGGAGACGACACAGGGCGCAGATACGCAGTATTTT. Its protein is CASRETTQGADTQYF. V usage is TRBV6-1 and J usage is TRBJ2-3, with a tentative D call TRBD1 (6 bases). Germline CDR1 and CDR2: MNHNS and SASEGT. Trimming pared 6 bases from V and 4 bases from J, leaving 17 bases between. CDR3 length: 15 residues.

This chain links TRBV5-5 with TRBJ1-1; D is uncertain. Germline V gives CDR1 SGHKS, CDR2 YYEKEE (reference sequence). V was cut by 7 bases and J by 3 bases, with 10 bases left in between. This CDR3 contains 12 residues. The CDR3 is CASVRGDTEAFF. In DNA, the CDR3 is TGTGCCAGCGTCCGCGGGGACACTGAAGCTTTCTTT.

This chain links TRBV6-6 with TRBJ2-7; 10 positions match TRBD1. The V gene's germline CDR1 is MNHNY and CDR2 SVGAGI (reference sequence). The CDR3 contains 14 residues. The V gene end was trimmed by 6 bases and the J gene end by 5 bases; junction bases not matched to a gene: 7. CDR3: CASRTGQGTHEQYF. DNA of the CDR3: TGTGCCAGCAGAACGGGACAGGGGACCCACGAGCAGTACTTC.

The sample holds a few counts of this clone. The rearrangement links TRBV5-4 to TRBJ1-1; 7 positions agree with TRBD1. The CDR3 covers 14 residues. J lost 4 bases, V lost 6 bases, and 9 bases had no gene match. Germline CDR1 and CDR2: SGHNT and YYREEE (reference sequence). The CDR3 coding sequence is TGTGCCAGCACCCGACAGGGTGGAGTCACTGAAGCTTTCTTT. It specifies CASTRQGGVTEAFF.

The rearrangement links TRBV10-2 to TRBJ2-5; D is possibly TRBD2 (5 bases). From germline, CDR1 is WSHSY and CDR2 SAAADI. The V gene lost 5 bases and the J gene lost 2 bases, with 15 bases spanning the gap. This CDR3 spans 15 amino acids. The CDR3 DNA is TGCGCCAGCAGTTACGGCCCGAGGGCGCAAGAGACCCAGTACTTC. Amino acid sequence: CASSYGPRAQETQYF.

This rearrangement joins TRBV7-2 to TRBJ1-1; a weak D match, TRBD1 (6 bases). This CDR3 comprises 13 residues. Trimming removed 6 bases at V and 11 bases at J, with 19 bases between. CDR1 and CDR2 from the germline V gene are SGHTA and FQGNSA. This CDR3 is CASSLGAGDIAFF. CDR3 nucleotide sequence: TGTGCCAGCAGTCTAGGGGCAGGGGATATCGCTTTCTTT.

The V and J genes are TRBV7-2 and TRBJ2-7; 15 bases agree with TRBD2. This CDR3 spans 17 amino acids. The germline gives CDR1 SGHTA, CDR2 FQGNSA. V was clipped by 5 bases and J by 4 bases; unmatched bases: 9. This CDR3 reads CASSQAPGLAGGYEQYF. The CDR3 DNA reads TGTGCCAGCAGCCAAGCCCCTGGACTAGCGGGGGGGTACGAGCAGTACTTC.

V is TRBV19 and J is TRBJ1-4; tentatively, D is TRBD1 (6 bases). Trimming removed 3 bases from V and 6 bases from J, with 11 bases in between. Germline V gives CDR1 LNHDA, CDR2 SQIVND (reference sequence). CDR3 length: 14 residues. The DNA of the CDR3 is TGTGCCAGTAGTATTTCCCCAGGGGATGAAAAACTGTTTTTT. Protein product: CASSISPGDEKLFF.

The CDR3 bases are TGTGCCAGCACCCGGGCGGGACAGGGGTTCCACGAGCAGTACTTC. Its translation is CASTRAGQGFHEQYF. V and J are TRBV5-8 and TRBJ2-7; TRBD1 aligns across 10 bases. Germline assignment: CDR1 SGHTS and CDR2 YDEGEE. The CDR3 contains 15 residues. V trimming: 6 bases; J trimming: 5 bases; junction bases outside the gene matches: 11.

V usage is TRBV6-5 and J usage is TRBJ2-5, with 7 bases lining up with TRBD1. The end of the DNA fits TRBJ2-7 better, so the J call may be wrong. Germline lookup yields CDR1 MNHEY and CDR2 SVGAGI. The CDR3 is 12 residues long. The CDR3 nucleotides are TGTGCCGTCCGGGACAGTACCTACGAGCAGTACTTC. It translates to CAVRDSTYEQYF.

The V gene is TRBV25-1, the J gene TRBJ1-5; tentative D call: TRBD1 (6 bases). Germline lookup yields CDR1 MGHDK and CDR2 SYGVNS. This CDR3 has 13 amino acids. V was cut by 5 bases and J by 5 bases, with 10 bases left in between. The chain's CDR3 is CASSRNRDQPQHF. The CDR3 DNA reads TGTGCCAGCAGTCGGAACAGGGATCAGCCCCAGCATTTT.

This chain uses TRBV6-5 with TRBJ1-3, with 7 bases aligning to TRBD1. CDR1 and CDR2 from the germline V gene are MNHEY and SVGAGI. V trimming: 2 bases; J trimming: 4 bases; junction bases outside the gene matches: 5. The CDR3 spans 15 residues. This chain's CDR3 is CASSYQGEPGNTIYF. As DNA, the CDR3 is TGTGCCAGCAGTTACCAGGGGGAGCCGGGAAACACCATATATTTT.

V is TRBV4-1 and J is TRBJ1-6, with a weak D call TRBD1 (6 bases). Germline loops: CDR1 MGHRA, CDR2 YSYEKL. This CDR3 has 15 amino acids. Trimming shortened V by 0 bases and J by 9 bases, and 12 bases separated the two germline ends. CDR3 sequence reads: CASSQDIGGFSPLHF. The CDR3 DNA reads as TGCGCCAGCAGCCAAGATATAGGGGGTTTTTCACCCCTCCACTTT.

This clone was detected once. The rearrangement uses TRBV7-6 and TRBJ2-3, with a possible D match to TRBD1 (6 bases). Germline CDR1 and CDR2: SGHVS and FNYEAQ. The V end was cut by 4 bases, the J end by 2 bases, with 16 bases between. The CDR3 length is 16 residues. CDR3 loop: CASSSGHMVATDTQYF. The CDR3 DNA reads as TGTGCCAGCAGCTCGGGACATATGGTGGCCACAGATACGCAGTATTTT.

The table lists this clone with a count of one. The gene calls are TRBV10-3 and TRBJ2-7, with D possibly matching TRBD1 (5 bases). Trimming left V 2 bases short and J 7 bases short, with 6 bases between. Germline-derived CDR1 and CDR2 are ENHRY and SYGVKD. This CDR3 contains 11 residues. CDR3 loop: CAISERGEQYF. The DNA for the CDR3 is TGTGCCATCAGTGAGAGGGGAGAGCAGTACTTC.

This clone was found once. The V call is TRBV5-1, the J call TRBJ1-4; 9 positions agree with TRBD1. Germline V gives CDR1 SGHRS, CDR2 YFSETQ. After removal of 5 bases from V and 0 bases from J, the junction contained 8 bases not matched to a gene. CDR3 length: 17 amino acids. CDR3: CASRTGTGTATNEKLFF. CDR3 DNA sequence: TGCGCCAGCAGAACCGGGACAGGGACTGCAACTAATGAAAAACTGTTTTTT.

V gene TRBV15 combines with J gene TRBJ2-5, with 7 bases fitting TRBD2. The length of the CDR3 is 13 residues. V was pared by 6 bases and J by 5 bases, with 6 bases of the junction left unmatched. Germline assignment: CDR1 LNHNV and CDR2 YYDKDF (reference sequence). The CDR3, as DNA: TGTGCCACCAGATCTCGGGGAGGGGAGACCCAGTACTTC. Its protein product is CATRSRGGETQYF.